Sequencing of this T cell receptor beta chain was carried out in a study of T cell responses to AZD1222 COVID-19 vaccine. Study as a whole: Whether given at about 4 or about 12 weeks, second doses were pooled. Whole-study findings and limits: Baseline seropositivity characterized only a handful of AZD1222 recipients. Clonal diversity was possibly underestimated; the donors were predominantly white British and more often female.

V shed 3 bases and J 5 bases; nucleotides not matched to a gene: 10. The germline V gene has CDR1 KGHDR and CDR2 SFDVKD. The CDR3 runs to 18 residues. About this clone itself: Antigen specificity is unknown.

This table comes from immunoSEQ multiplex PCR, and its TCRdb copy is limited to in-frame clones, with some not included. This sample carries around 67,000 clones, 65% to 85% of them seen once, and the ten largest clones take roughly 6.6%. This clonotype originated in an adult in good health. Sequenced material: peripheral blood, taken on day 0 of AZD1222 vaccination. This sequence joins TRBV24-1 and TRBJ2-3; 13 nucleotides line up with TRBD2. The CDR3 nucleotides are TGTGCCACCAGTGATACGGCAACTAGCGGGGGGGCTGTAGATACGCAGTATTTT. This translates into CATSDTATSGGAVDTQYF.